The 14 T cell receptor beta chains below were found in one sample sequenced in a study of monozygotic twins with inflammatory bowel disease. From the 5' RACE reads, TCRdb lists one entry per CDR3 protein and no DNA. Recorded for this sample: over 100,000 distinct CDR3 sequences. Sequencing was done on a sample of blood. Every receptor here comes from a human donor with ulcerative colitis or Crohn's disease, or a healthy co-twin of an affected twin (not recorded which).

This chain uses TRBV5-1 with TRBJ2-1; TCRdb names TRBD2, which stays unverified in the absence of DNA. This CDR3 comprises 16 residues. Germline CDR1 reads SGHRS; CDR2 reads YFSETQ. The chain's CDR3 is CASSAGASGGYNEQFF.

The rearrangement uses TRBV4-3 and TRBJ1-1; TCRdb's assignment of TRBD1 cannot be checked, as there is no DNA. Looked up from germline, CDR1 is LGHNA and CDR2 is YSLEER. This CDR3 has 17 amino acids. The CDR3 region is CASSRQAGLYTDTEAFF.

V is TRBV4-3 and J is TRBJ1-3; TCRdb lists TRBD1, though no DNA is available to test this call. Germline V gives CDR1 LGHNA, CDR2 YSLEER. The CDR3 totals 16 residues. CDR3 region: CASSQEHRGTGNTIYF.

The CDR3 loop reads CASSLSTEWGEKLFF. The chain employs TRBV5-1 and TRBJ1-4; the D call from TCRdb, TRBD1, cannot be confirmed without DNA. This CDR3 comprises 15 residues. The germline gives CDR1 SGHRS, CDR2 YFSETQ.

CDR3 sequence reads: CASSPPGVYEQYF. The gene calls are TRBV18 and TRBJ2-7. This CDR3 comprises 13 residues. The germline gives CDR1 KGHSH, CDR2 LQKENI. Using reference TRBV18 and TRBJ2-7 for the parts outside the CDR3, the full variable domain is NAGVMQNPRHLVRRRGQEARLRCSPMKGHSHVYWYRQLPEEGLKFMVYLQKENIIDESGMPKERFSAEFPKEGPSILRIQQVVRGDSAAYFCASSPPGVYEQYFGPGTRLTVT.

The gene calls are TRBV7-3 and TRBJ1-1. The CDR3 is made up of 13 amino acids. CDR1 and CDR2 (germline): SGHTA, FQGTGA. CDR3 loop: CASSQSPNTEAFF.

V and J are TRBV12-3 or TRBV12-4 and TRBJ1-5; the D gene TCRdb calls, TRBD1, cannot be checked with no DNA. This CDR3 has 14 residues. Here the CDR3 reads CASRAGTGASPQHF.

This chain joins TRBV20-1 and TRBJ2-3; TCRdb designates TRBD2, a call that cannot be tested without DNA. The V gene's germline CDR1 is DFQATT and CDR2 SNEGSKA (reference sequence). The CDR3 sequence is 15 residues long. This chain's CDR3 is CSPQRGEGGADTQHF.

The chain couples TRBV4-3 to TRBJ1-5. This CDR3 comprises 15 residues. The germline V gene encodes CDR1 LGHNA and CDR2 YSLEER. CDR3 region: CASSRIRGGNQPQHF.

V gene TRBV7-2 combines with J gene TRBJ1-2; TCRdb returns TRBD1, unconfirmable since there is no DNA. The CDR3 spans 15 residues. Germline values: CDR1 SGHTA, CDR2 FQGNSA. The CDR3 loop reads CASSPDHSGASSYTF.

This chain connects TRBV7-9 to TRBJ1-5; TCRdb's D call of TRBD1 is untestable without DNA. This CDR3 spans 14 amino acids. Germline V gene lookup returns CDR1 SEHNR and CDR2 FQNEAQ (reference sequence). The CDR3 here is CASSRDARGQPQHF.

The rearrangement uses TRBV21-1 and TRBJ2-1; with no DNA, the TCRdb D assignment of TRBD1 cannot be verified. TRBV21-1 is described as a pseudogene. CDR3 length: 19 residues. CDR3 sequence: CASSKKKGRREETYNEQFF.

The chain recombines TRBV15 with TRBJ2-5. This CDR3 spans 12 amino acids. In germline, CDR1 is LNHNV, CDR2 YYDKDF (reference sequence). CDR3 protein: CATSRAEETQYF.

The CDR3 spells CSAWGSQETQYF. The chain uses TRBV29-1 and TRBJ2-5. CDR1 SQVTM and CDR2 ANQGSEA come from the germline V gene. There are 12 residues in the CDR3.